These T cell receptor beta chains were read from a single sample in a study of blood T cell repertoires in COVID-19. Only in-frame clones appear in the TCRdb table, and some are missing; sequencing was by immunoSEQ multiplex PCR. This table has 300,000 to 400,000 clones, 88% appearing once. Material for sequencing was peripheral blood. The source is a woman in her twenties or thirties with COVID-19, enrolled during active disease. CDR3s include the opening cysteine and the closing phenylalanine or tryptophan. Fields, in order: V gene, D gene, J gene, clone size, CDR3 protein, CDR3 DNA. The D gene is left open where the match is weak. Clone size is not always given. Where it is, it says once, few, many or a class for expanded clones.

TRBV5-5	-	TRBJ1-5	-	CASSLASGVVLRQPQHF	TGTGCCAGCAGCTTGGCCTCGGGAGTCGTATTGAGACAGCCCCAGCATTTT
TRBV7-8	TRBD1	TRBJ1-5	-	CASSLAARGLGQPQHF	TGTGCCAGCAGCTTAGCAGCCAGGGGGCTTGGTCAGCCCCAGCATTTT
TRBV9	-	TRBJ2-1	-	CASSPSRSSYNEQFF	TGTGCCAGCAGCCCAAGTAGGAGCTCCTACAATGAGCAGTTCTTC
TRBV6-5	TRBD1	TRBJ1-2	-	CASSRTGTGKGYTF	TGTGCCAGCAGTAGGACCGGGACAGGGAAGGGCTACACCTTC
TRBV7-2	-	TRBJ2-5	-	CASSPSRVETQYF	TGTGCCAGCAGCCCCTCCAGGGTAGAGACCCAGTACTTC
TRBV9	TRBD1	TRBJ1-6	-	CASSVEPGTDNSPLHF	TGTGCCAGCAGCGTAGAACCCGGGACAGATAATTCACCCCTCCACTTT
TRBV5-1	-	TRBJ2-3	-	CASSSEEGWTDTQYF	TGCGCCAGCAGCTCGGAGGAGGGTTGGACAGATACGCAGTATTTT
TRBV2	-	TRBJ1-6	-	CASSGEGRSSLHF	TGTGCCAGCAGTGGCGAGGGAAGGTCTTCCCTCCACTTT
TRBV28	-	TRBJ1-5	-	CASSLSGANQPQHF	TGTGCCAGCAGTTTATCAGGGGCAAATCAGCCCCAGCATTTT
TRBV7-2	-	TRBJ2-5	-	CASSVQGRLGETQYF	TGTGCCAGCAGCGTACAGGGTAGACTTGGAGAGACCCAGTACTTC
TRBV19	TRBD1	TRBJ1-1	-	CASSMDRVGFSTNTEAFF	TGTGCCAGTAGTATGGACAGGGTGGGTTTTTCTACGAACACTGAAGCTTTCTTT
TRBV27	TRBD1	TRBJ1-5	-	CASTPRQGAGPQHF	TGTGCCAGCACCCCCCGGCAGGGGGCAGGACCCCAGCATTTT
TRBV5-6	-	TRBJ2-2	-	CASSLAARTAWELFF	TGTGCCAGCAGCTTGGCCGCAAGGACAGCATGGGAGCTGTTTTTT
TRBV12-3/TRBV12-4	-	TRBJ1-2	-	CASSTQGYGYTF	TGTGCCAGCAGTACTCAGGGGTATGGCTACACCTTC
TRBV5-6	TRBD1	TRBJ1-2	-	CASSLVGQGQGGYTF	TGTGCCAGCAGCTTGGTTGGACAGGGGCAGGGAGGCTACACCTTC
TRBV10-1	-	TRBJ1-2	-	CASSDSGGPNYGYTF	TGCGCCAGCAGTGATTCAGGAGGCCCTAACTATGGCTACACCTTC
TRBV3-1/TRBV3-2	-	TRBJ1-1	-	CASSRPRGLNTEAFF	TGTGCCAGCAGCCGCCCCCGGGGTTTGAACACTGAAGCTTTCTTT
TRBV7-8	TRBD1	TRBJ1-4	few	CASSTPTGWEEKLFF	TGTGCCAGCAGCACCCCGACAGGGTGGGAGGAAAAACTGTTTTTT
TRBV7-2	-	TRBJ1-2	-	CASSLSIRQPERRNSGYTF	TGTGCCAGCAGCTTAAGCATAAGGCAGCCAGAACGGAGGAATTCTGGCTACACCTTC
TRBV4-2	TRBD1	TRBJ1-2	few	CASSQGGTAPYGYTF	TGTGCCAGCAGCCAAGGTGGGACAGCCCCCTATGGCTACACCTTC
TRBV5-1	TRBD1	TRBJ1-1	once	CASSFTPTGEAAAFF	TGCGCCAGCAGCTTCACCCCGACAGGGGAGGCGGCAGCTTTCTTT
TRBV7-6	-	TRBJ1-1	-	CASSPPGNTEAFF	TGTGCCAGCAGCCCGCCAGGGAACACTGAAGCTTTCTTT
TRBV6-4	TRBD2	TRBJ2-1	few	CASRKTSGGGDEQFF	TGTGCCAGCAGGAAGACTAGCGGGGGGGGCGATGAGCAGTTCTTC
TRBV7-9	TRBD1	TRBJ2-5	-	CASSPGQGAETQYF	TGTGCCAGCAGCCCAGGACAGGGGGCTGAGACCCAGTACTTC
TRBV10-1	TRBD1	TRBJ1-2	-	CASWFGTKGAPNYGYTF	TGCGCCAGCTGGTTCGGGACAAAGGGGGCCCCTAACTATGGCTACACCTTC
TRBV11-2	-	TRBJ2-2	-	CASSLGPDSVFF	TGTGCCAGCAGCTTAGGGCCGGACTCCGTGTTTTTT
TRBV7-3	-	TRBJ1-1	-	CASSLNSTEAFF	TGTGCCAGCAGCTTGAATAGCACTGAAGCTTTCTTT
TRBV6-6	TRBD1	TRBJ2-1	-	CASSYSRDRVSNEQFF	TGTGCCAGCAGTTACTCGAGGGACAGGGTTTCCAATGAGCAGTTCTTC
TRBV14	TRBD1	TRBJ1-2	-	CASSLGQGYTF	TGTGCCAGCAGCCTCGGACAGGGGTACACCTTC
TRBV19	-	TRBJ1-2	-	CASSPRAVVRGYTF	TGTGCCAGTAGTCCGCGAGCAGTGGTGCGGGGCTACACCTTC
TRBV6-4	TRBD1	TRBJ2-2	-	CASPDSGDRANTGELFF	TGTGCCAGCCCTGACTCAGGGGACAGGGCGAACACCGGGGAGCTGTTTTTT
TRBV18	TRBD1	TRBJ2-4	-	CASSPTPQGAIQYF	TGTGCCAGCTCACCCACGCCACAGGGGGCCATTCAGTACTTC
TRBV3-1/TRBV3-2	TRBD2	TRBJ2-1	-	CASSHRGTSGGATGHEQFF	TGTGCCAGCAGCCATAGAGGGACTAGCGGGGGGGCAACCGGGCATGAGCAGTTCTTC
TRBV6-1	TRBD1	TRBJ2-2	-	CASSRGQINTGELFF	TGTGCCAGCAGTCGGGGACAGATTAACACCGGGGAGCTGTTTTTT
TRBV6-1	TRBD1	TRBJ1-6	-	CASSEGTGTSPLHF	TGTGCCAGCAGTGAAGGGACAGGTACCTCACCCCTCCACTTT
TRBV7-8	-	TRBJ1-5	-	CASSLVNSNQPQHF	TGTGCCAGCAGCTTAGTAAATAGCAATCAGCCCCAGCATTTT
TRBV7-2	-	TRBJ1-6	-	CASSYRGGAAYNSPLHF	TGTGCCAGCAGCTATCGAGGGGGGGCGGCCTATAATTCACCCCTCCACTTT
TRBV6-1	TRBD2	TRBJ2-1	-	CASSEVAGRYNEQFF	TGTGCCAGCAGTGAAGTAGCGGGGAGATACAATGAGCAGTTCTTC
TRBV3-1/TRBV3-2	-	TRBJ2-7	-	CASSRGGGPFNF	TGTGCCAGCAGTCGTGGGGGCGGGCCCTTTAACTTC
TRBV4-3	TRBD2	TRBJ2-2	-	CASSQGVAGAQNTGELFF	TGCGCCAGCAGCCAAGGGGTAGCGGGGGCTCAGAACACCGGGGAGCTGTTTTTT
TRBV6-2/TRBV6-3	TRBD1	TRBJ1-5	-	CASSTGGLGNQPQHF	TGTGCCAGCAGTACAGGGGGTCTGGGCAATCAGCCCCAGCATTTT
TRBV19	TRBD1	TRBJ1-2	-	CASSLTGTENYGYTF	TGTGCCAGTAGTTTGACCGGGACAGAAAACTATGGCTACACCTTC
TRBV4-2	TRBD2	TRBJ2-3	once	CASSQEASGASTDTQYF	TGTGCCAGCAGCCAAGAGGCTAGCGGGGCTAGCACAGATACGCAGTATTTT
TRBV19	TRBD1	TRBJ1-2	-	CASSIFGTGSVGYTF	TGTGCCAGTAGTATATTTGGGACAGGGAGCGTGGGCTACACCTTC
TRBV6-2/TRBV6-3	TRBD1	TRBJ2-2	-	CASSPGTDTGELFF	TGTGCCAGCAGCCCCGGGACAGACACCGGGGAGCTGTTTTTT